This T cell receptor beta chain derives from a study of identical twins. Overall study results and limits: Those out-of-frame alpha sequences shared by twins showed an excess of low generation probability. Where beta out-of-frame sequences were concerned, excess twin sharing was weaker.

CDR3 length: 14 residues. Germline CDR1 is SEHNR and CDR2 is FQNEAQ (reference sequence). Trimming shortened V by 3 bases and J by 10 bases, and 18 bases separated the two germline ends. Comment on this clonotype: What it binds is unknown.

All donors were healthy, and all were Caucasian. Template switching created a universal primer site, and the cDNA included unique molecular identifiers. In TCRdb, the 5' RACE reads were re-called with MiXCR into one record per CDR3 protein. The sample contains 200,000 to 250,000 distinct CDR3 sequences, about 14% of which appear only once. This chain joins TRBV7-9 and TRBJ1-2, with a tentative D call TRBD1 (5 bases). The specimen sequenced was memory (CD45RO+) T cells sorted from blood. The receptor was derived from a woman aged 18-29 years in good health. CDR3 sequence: CASSFLSGSGAYTF. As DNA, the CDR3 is TGTGCCAGCAGCTTTCTCTCAGGGTCGGGCGCCTACACCTTC. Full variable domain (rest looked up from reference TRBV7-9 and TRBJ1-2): DTGVSQNPRHKITKRGQNVTFRCDPISEHNRLYWYRQTLGQGPEFLTYFQNEAQLEKSRLLSDRFSAERPKGSFSTLEIQRTEQGDSAMYLCASSFLSGSGAYTFGSGTRLTVV.